Reported below is one TCR beta chain. Antigen: not known. The data stem from a study of PD-1 blockade in classical Hodgkin lymphoma. General study findings and limits: Baseline TCR diversity was reportedly lower in newly diagnosed patients than healthy donors.

Assay: immunoSEQ multiplex PCR; the TCRdb copy retains only in-frame clones and omits some. The sample has approximately 70,000 clones, 93% seen once. Trimming removed 3 bases at V and 1 base at J, with 14 bases between. The germline gives CDR1 SNHLY, CDR2 FYNNEI. This CDR3 comprises 16 residues. Patients all relapsed after autologous stem cell transplantation, and there was variation in brentuximab vedotin exposure. The TCR sequence derives from a human donor with classical Hodgkin lymphoma. The V and J genes are TRBV2 and TRBJ2-3; possible D gene TRBD2, 6 bases. The source was peripheral blood mononuclear cells (PBMCs), collected at baseline. CDR3 coding DNA: TGTGCCAGCAGTGAGGTTGCGGGGTACGGCACAGATACGCAGTATTTT. It encodes CASSEVAGYGTDTQYF.